A selection of T cell receptor beta chains follows, all from one sample in a study of blood T cells in healthy people across ages. Via MiXCR, TCRdb re-called the 5' RACE reads, giving one row per CDR3 protein. The table shows 750,000 to 1,000,000 distinct CDR3 sequences, with 25% to 30% occurring only once. These data were also reused for a study on T cells of mothers and their children.

Sequenced sample: blood. These TCRs come from a woman aged 40 to 50 in good health. CDR3s include the opening cysteine and the closing phenylalanine or tryptophan. D genes are given only for firm matches. Part of the rows lack a size; the others show once, few, many or a class for expanded clones.

CDR3nt: TGTGCCAGCACCACGCAGGGGGCGAAGGGCACTGAAGCTTTCTTT
CDR3aa: CASTTQGAKGTEAFF
abundance: -
j_gene: TRBJ1-1
d_gene: TRBD1
v_gene: TRBV12-3/TRBV12-4

CDR3nt: TGTGCCAGCAGTTTATTCCTGATGGCGGGGGGCTCCGGGGGGGAGCTGTTTTTT
CDR3aa: CASSLFLMAGGSGGELFF
abundance: few
j_gene: TRBJ2-2
d_gene: TRBD2
v_gene: TRBV27

CDR3nt: TGTGCCAGTAGCTCGACGCGAGAGCAGTACTTC
CDR3aa: CASSSTREQYF
abundance: many
j_gene: TRBJ2-7
d_gene: -
v_gene: TRBV5-6

CDR3nt: TGTGCCAGCAGCGACACAGGGGGTAACACCGGGGAGCTGTTTTTT
CDR3aa: CASSDTGGNTGELFF
abundance: few
j_gene: TRBJ2-2
d_gene: TRBD1
v_gene: TRBV9

CDR3nt: TGCAGTGCTAGAAGAGCGGGGGAGAACTACGAGCAGTACTTC
CDR3aa: CSARRAGENYEQYF
abundance: many
j_gene: TRBJ2-7
d_gene: TRBD2
v_gene: TRBV20-1

CDR3nt: TGTGCCAGCAGTTTATCCCCAGAGACCCAGGACTTC
CDR3aa: CASSLSPETQDF
abundance: -
j_gene: TRBJ2-5
d_gene: -
v_gene: TRBV28

CDR3nt: TGCAGTGCCCAGACCCCGGGGGGAAACACAGATACGCAGTATTTT
CDR3aa: CSAQTPGGNTDTQYF
abundance: -
j_gene: TRBJ2-3
d_gene: TRBD2
v_gene: TRBV20-1

CDR3nt: TGTGCCAGCTCAACAGAAATGAACACTGGAGCTTTCTTT
CDR3aa: CASSTEMNTGAFF
abundance: -
j_gene: TRBJ1-1
d_gene: -
v_gene: TRBV18

CDR3nt: TGCGCCAGCAGCTTTGGGGCAGGGAGTTCCTACGAGCAGTACTTC
CDR3aa: CASSFGAGSSYEQYF
abundance: -
j_gene: TRBJ2-7
d_gene: -
v_gene: TRBV5-1

CDR3nt: TGTGCCAGCAGTCCACTAAGGACTAGCGGGAGCTACAATGAGCAGTTCTTC
CDR3aa: CASSPLRTSGSYNEQFF
abundance: many
j_gene: TRBJ2-1
d_gene: TRBD2
v_gene: TRBV6-2/TRBV6-3

CDR3nt: TGCAGCGTCCAAAGGACAGCTCAAGAGACCCAGTACTTC
CDR3aa: CSVQRTAQETQYF
abundance: -
j_gene: TRBJ2-5
d_gene: -
v_gene: TRBV29-1

CDR3nt: TGCGCCAGCAGCCACCAAGGACCCGCGACAGGGCAAGAGACCCAGTACTTC
CDR3aa: CASSHQGPATGQETQYF
abundance: many
j_gene: TRBJ2-5
d_gene: TRBD1
v_gene: TRBV4-1

CDR3nt: TGTGCCAGCAGCTTAAAGGCCGCGGTTTCGGATTCACCCCTCCACTTT
CDR3aa: CASSLKAAVSDSPLHF
abundance: -
j_gene: TRBJ1-6
d_gene: -
v_gene: TRBV7-8

CDR3nt: TGTGCCAGCAGGGTAGCGGGGTACAATGAGCAGTACTTC
CDR3aa: CASRVAGYNEQYF
abundance: few
j_gene: TRBJ2-5
d_gene: TRBD2
v_gene: TRBV27

CDR3nt: TGCGCCAGCAGCCAAGATCTTGGACAGGGCAGTTCACCCCTCCACTTT
CDR3aa: CASSQDLGQGSSPLHF
abundance: -
j_gene: TRBJ1-6
d_gene: TRBD1
v_gene: TRBV4-1

CDR3nt: TGTGCCAGCAGTTCGACCGGGACATTTCGTTACGCTGGCTACACCTTC
CDR3aa: CASSSTGTFRYAGYTF
abundance: -
j_gene: TRBJ1-2
d_gene: -
v_gene: TRBV6-5

CDR3nt: TGTGCCAGCAGTTCTCCAGGGGGTACACAAGAGACCCAGTACTTC
CDR3aa: CASSSPGGTQETQYF
abundance: few
j_gene: TRBJ2-5
d_gene: TRBD1
v_gene: TRBV27

CDR3nt: TGCAGTGCTAGGCGGGGGCGTGGGAACAATGAGCAGTACTTC
CDR3aa: CSARRGRGNNEQYF
abundance: -
j_gene: TRBJ2-7
d_gene: -
v_gene: TRBV20-1

CDR3nt: TGCAGTGCACCGACAGGGGGCTGGTCACCCCTCCACTTT
CDR3aa: CSAPTGGWSPLHF
abundance: few
j_gene: TRBJ1-6
d_gene: TRBD1
v_gene: TRBV20-1

CDR3nt: TGTGCCAGCAGCGTAGAGAGGGCCGTGAATCAGCCCCAGCATTTT
CDR3aa: CASSVERAVNQPQHF
abundance: -
j_gene: TRBJ1-5
d_gene: -
v_gene: TRBV9

CDR3nt: TGTGCCAGCAGTTTTGACAGCTCTGGGGCCAACGTCCTGACTTTC
CDR3aa: CASSFDSSGANVLTF
abundance: many
j_gene: TRBJ2-6
d_gene: -
v_gene: TRBV6-5

CDR3nt: TGTGCCAGCAGTTTAGGGGTCGGGACAGGACGTGGAAAACTGTTTTTT
CDR3aa: CASSLGVGTGRGKLFF
abundance: -
j_gene: TRBJ1-4
d_gene: TRBD1
v_gene: TRBV12-3/TRBV12-4

CDR3nt: TGTGCCAGCACCTCAGGCATGACCCTCTACGAGCAGTACTTC
CDR3aa: CASTSGMTLYEQYF
abundance: many
j_gene: TRBJ2-7
d_gene: -
v_gene: TRBV12-3/TRBV12-4

CDR3nt: TGCGCCAGCTCGCCCCGGACGTCGGGATCGAACACTGAAGCTTTCTTT
CDR3aa: CASSPRTSGSNTEAFF
abundance: -
j_gene: TRBJ1-1
d_gene: -
v_gene: TRBV5-1

CDR3nt: TGTGCCAGCAGCCTCGAGCCTGCGGATACGCAGTATTTT
CDR3aa: CASSLEPADTQYF
abundance: -
j_gene: TRBJ2-3
d_gene: -
v_gene: TRBV11-2

CDR3nt: TGTGCCAGCACCGCGGGACGGCGCACAGATACGCAGTATTTT
CDR3aa: CASTAGRRTDTQYF
abundance: few
j_gene: TRBJ2-3
d_gene: -
v_gene: TRBV12-3/TRBV12-4

CDR3nt: TGTGCCAGCAGTTTGTTAGGACGGAGGTACCAAGAGACCCAGTACTTC
CDR3aa: CASSLLGRRYQETQYF
abundance: -
j_gene: TRBJ2-5
d_gene: -
v_gene: TRBV12-3/TRBV12-4

CDR3nt: TGTGCCAGCAGCACTCCTAAAAAAACAGATACGCAGTATTTT
CDR3aa: CASSTPKKTDTQYF
abundance: once
j_gene: TRBJ2-3
d_gene: -
v_gene: TRBV12-3/TRBV12-4

CDR3nt: TGCAGTGCACCACTCTTAGAAGGAGAGACCCAGTACTTC
CDR3aa: CSAPLLEGETQYF
abundance: many
j_gene: TRBJ2-5
d_gene: -
v_gene: TRBV20-1

CDR3nt: TGTGCCAGCAGCTTTCCGGGGACAGGGGTTCGAAATGAGCAGTTCTTC
CDR3aa: CASSFPGTGVRNEQFF
abundance: -
j_gene: TRBJ2-1
d_gene: TRBD1
v_gene: TRBV11-2

CDR3nt: TGTGCCAGCAGCTTAGTCGGGACAGGAGATACGCAGTATTTT
CDR3aa: CASSLVGTGDTQYF
abundance: -
j_gene: TRBJ2-3
d_gene: TRBD1
v_gene: TRBV7-2

CDR3nt: TGTGCCAGCAGTTTTGACGACGAGCAGTACTTC
CDR3aa: CASSFDDEQYF
abundance: few
j_gene: TRBJ2-7
d_gene: -
v_gene: TRBV28

CDR3nt: TGTGCCAGCAGCGGGACAGGGCACTACGAGCAGTACTTC
CDR3aa: CASSGTGHYEQYF
abundance: many
j_gene: TRBJ2-7
d_gene: TRBD1
v_gene: TRBV6-2/TRBV6-3

CDR3nt: TGCAGCGTTGGGAACGGGGATACGCAGTATTTT
CDR3aa: CSVGNGDTQYF
abundance: many
j_gene: TRBJ2-3
d_gene: -
v_gene: TRBV29-1

CDR3nt: TGTGCCAGCAGCTTAGCGTCGCAGGGCCTGAGGAGCTATGGCTACACCTTC
CDR3aa: CASSLASQGLRSYGYTF
abundance: few
j_gene: TRBJ1-2
d_gene: -
v_gene: TRBV7-2

CDR3nt: TGCAGTGCTAGAAGCACAGCCAAAAACATTCAGTACTTC
CDR3aa: CSARSTAKNIQYF
abundance: -
j_gene: TRBJ2-4
d_gene: -
v_gene: TRBV20-1

CDR3nt: TGCAGCGTCCAAAGACAGGGGAATAATGAAAAACTGTTTTTT
CDR3aa: CSVQRQGNNEKLFF
abundance: -
j_gene: TRBJ1-4
d_gene: TRBD1
v_gene: TRBV29-1

CDR3nt: TGTGCCAGCTCACCGTGGGATGGGGAGACCCAGTACTTC
CDR3aa: CASSPWDGETQYF
abundance: -
j_gene: TRBJ2-5
d_gene: -
v_gene: TRBV18

CDR3nt: TGTGCCAGCAGCTCGGGACAGGGGGTTCAAGAGACCCAGTTCTTC
CDR3aa: CASSSGQGVQETQFF
abundance: -
j_gene: TRBJ2-1
d_gene: TRBD1
v_gene: TRBV7-3

CDR3nt: TGTGCCAGCAGCGCACTATCGACAGGGATCGGGGAAAAACTGTTTTTT
CDR3aa: CASSALSTGIGEKLFF
abundance: -
j_gene: TRBJ1-4
d_gene: TRBD1
v_gene: TRBV7-9